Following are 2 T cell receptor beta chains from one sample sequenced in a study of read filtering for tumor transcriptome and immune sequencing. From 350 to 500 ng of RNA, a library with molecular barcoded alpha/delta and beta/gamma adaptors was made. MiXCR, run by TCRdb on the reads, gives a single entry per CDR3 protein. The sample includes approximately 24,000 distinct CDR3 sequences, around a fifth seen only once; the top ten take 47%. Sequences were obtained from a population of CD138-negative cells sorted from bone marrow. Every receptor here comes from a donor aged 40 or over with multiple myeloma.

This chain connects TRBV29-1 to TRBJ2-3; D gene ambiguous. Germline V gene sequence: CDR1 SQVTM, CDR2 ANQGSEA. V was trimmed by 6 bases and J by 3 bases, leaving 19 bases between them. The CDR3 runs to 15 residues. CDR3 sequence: CSVSWTPGSTDTQYF. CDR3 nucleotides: TGCAGCGTCTCCTGGACCCCTGGATCTACAGATACGCAGTATTTT.

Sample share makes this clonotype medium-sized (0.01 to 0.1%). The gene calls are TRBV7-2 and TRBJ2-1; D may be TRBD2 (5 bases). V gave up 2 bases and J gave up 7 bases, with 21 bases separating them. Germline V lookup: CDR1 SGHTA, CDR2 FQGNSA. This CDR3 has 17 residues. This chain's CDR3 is CASSLRSGSGRSNEQFF. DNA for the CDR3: TGTGCCAGCAGCTTACGGTCCGGGTCGGGAAGGAGTAATGAGCAGTTCTTC. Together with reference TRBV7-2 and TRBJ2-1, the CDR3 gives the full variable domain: GAGVSQSPSNKVTEKGKDVELRCDPISGHTALYWYRQSLGQGLEFLIYFQGNSAPDKSGLPSDRFSAERTGGSVSTLTIQRTQQEDSAVYLCASSLRSGSGRSNEQFFGPGTRLTVL.